The rows below give T cell receptor beta chains drawn from one sample of a study of T cell repertoires in cytomegalovirus infection. These receptors lack a known antigen. One entry per CDR3 protein, called by TCRdb with MiXCR from the reads. The data contain 350,000 to 400,000 distinct CDR3 sequences, roughly a third of them seen just once; the ten biggest clones take up roughly 12%. The specimen comprised cultured PBMCs, sampled from culture after CMV antigen stimulation. The receptors were sampled from a human donor in good health (CMV status not recorded). Some clones in this sample may be carry-over from other donors' samples. Both conserved end residues are part of each CDR3. The D gene is left open where the match is weak. Some rows mark clone size as missing; the rest say once, few, many or name a class of expanded clone.

>TRBV19|TRBD1|TRBJ2-3|NA
CATSDRGNTDTQYF
TGTGCCACTTCGGACAGGGGGAACACAGATACGCAGTATTTT
>TRBV18|TRBD2|TRBJ2-5|NA
CASSPRTSLQETQYF
TGTGCCAGCTCACCGCGGACTAGCCTTCAAGAGACCCAGTACTTC
>TRBV7-8|TRBD2|TRBJ2-1|many
CASSLGAGRTNEQFF
TGTGCCAGCAGCCTTGGGGCCGGGAGGACGAATGAGCAGTTCTTC
>TRBV7-6|TRBD2|TRBJ2-3|once
CASSLPLGVSGSGDTQYF
TGTGCCAGCAGCCTACCCCTAGGTGTTAGCGGGAGTGGAGATACGCAGTATTTT
>TRBV24-1|NA|TRBJ2-2|NA
CATSHSNTGELFF
TGTGCCACCAGTCATAGCAACACCGGGGAGCTGTTTTTT
>TRBV27|NA|TRBJ1-3|NA
CASSLDKSSGNTIYF
TGTGCCAGCAGTTTGGACAAAAGCTCTGGAAACACCATATATTTT
>TRBV6-2/TRBV6-3|NA|TRBJ1-5|few
CASSLDTYQPQHF
TGTGCCAGCAGTCTGGACACATATCAGCCCCAGCATTTT
>TRBV29-1|TRBD1|TRBJ2-5|once
CSVGTAGETQYF
TGCAGCGTCGGGACAGCTGGAGAGACCCAGTACTTC
>TRBV7-2|NA|TRBJ2-5|many
CASSVVSVETQYF
TGTGCCAGCAGCGTGGTATCGGTGGAGACCCAGTACTTC
>TRBV6-5|TRBD1|TRBJ1-1|few
CASSYKGTANTEAFF
TGTGCCAGCAGTTACAAAGGGACAGCGAACACTGAAGCTTTCTTT
>TRBV7-2|NA|TRBJ2-3|many
CASSGQTGDTQYF
TGTGCCAGCAGCGGACAGACCGGAGATACGCAGTATTTT
>TRBV6-6|NA|TRBJ1-4|NA
CASSRVNGEKLFF
TGTGCCAGCAGCCGGGTCAATGGCGAAAAACTGTTTTTT
>TRBV7-2|TRBD1|TRBJ1-2|NA
CASSLNRGAYGYTF
TGTGCCAGCAGCTTAAACAGGGGAGCCTATGGCTACACCTTC
>TRBV6-5|TRBD2|TRBJ2-1|NA
CASSYPGLSSNEQFF
TGTGCCAGCAGTTACCCGGGACTATCGTCCAATGAGCAGTTCTTC
>TRBV7-2|TRBD2|TRBJ2-1|many
CASSLGGGRASGLWFF
TGTGCCAGCAGCTTAGGAGGCGGGAGGGCTTCGGGTTTGTGGTTCTTC
>TRBV12-3/TRBV12-4|NA|TRBJ2-7|many
CASTSYEHEQYF
TGTGCCAGCACCTCTTATGAGCACGAGCAGTACTTC
>TRBV19|NA|TRBJ2-1|many
CASKGRRYNEQFF
TGTGCCAGTAAGGGGAGGAGGTACAATGAGCAGTTCTTC
>TRBV30|NA|TRBJ2-7|NA
CAWSVGGRAYEQYF
TGTGCCTGGAGTGTAGGTGGCAGGGCCTACGAGCAGTACTTC
>TRBV11-2|TRBD2|TRBJ2-1|few
CASTLPRAGAYNEQFF
TGTGCCAGCACACTCCCCCGAGCGGGAGCCTACAATGAGCAGTTCTTC
>TRBV18|TRBD1|TRBJ1-5|NA
CASSRNKGGHQPQHF
TGTGCCAGCTCACGTAACAAAGGGGGCCATCAGCCCCAGCATTTT
>TRBV27|NA|TRBJ2-5|few
CASSRPGRTQYF
TGTGCCAGCAGTCGCCCTGGTCGGACCCAGTACTTC
>TRBV6-5|NA|TRBJ2-1|few
CASSPTLGSYNEQFF
TGTGCCAGCAGTCCAACACTGGGCTCCTACAATGAGCAGTTCTTC
>TRBV15|NA|TRBJ1-5|NA
CATSRDLVTAGSNQPQHF
TGTGCCACCAGCAGAGATTTAGTGACAGCTGGAAGCAATCAGCCCCAGCATTTT
>TRBV7-8|TRBD1|TRBJ1-4|NA
CASSLPQGAGEKLFF
TGTGCCAGCAGCCTACCACAGGGGGCTGGTGAAAAACTGTTTTTT
>TRBV4-1|NA|TRBJ2-5|NA
CASSQDQWDFTEETQYF
TGCGCCAGCAGCCAAGATCAGTGGGACTTCACTGAAGAGACCCAGTACTTC
>TRBV6-1|TRBD1|TRBJ2-7|NA
CASSRTGRAYEQYF
TGTGCCAGCAGTAGGACAGGACGGGCCTACGAGCAGTACTTC
>TRBV14|NA|TRBJ2-7|NA
CASSPLRLVSLYEQYF
TGTGCCAGCAGCCCCCTACGACTAGTAAGCCTCTACGAGCAGTACTTC
>TRBV23-1|NA|TRBJ1-2|many
CASSQLDPYGYTF
TGCGCCAGCAGTCAACTTGATCCCTATGGCTACACCTTC
>TRBV7-4|TRBD1|TRBJ1-5|many
CASSLVRGRVLQPQHF
TGTGCCAGCAGCTTAGTCAGGGGGAGGGTTCTTCAGCCCCAGCATTTT
>TRBV4-3|NA|TRBJ2-3|few
CASSQEWTTTSTDTQYF
TGCGCCAGCAGCCAAGAATGGACTACTACTAGCACAGATACGCAGTATTTT
>TRBV19|NA|TRBJ2-1|NA
CASSTQGRGNEQFF
TGTGCCAGTAGTACGCAGGGCCGGGGGAATGAGCAGTTCTTC
>TRBV12-3/TRBV12-4|NA|TRBJ2-1|few
CASSPPDYNNEQFF
TGTGCCAGCAGTCCCCCGGACTATAACAATGAGCAGTTCTTC
>TRBV10-2|TRBD2|TRBJ2-5|few
CASAAGREETQYF
TGCGCCAGCGCAGCGGGGAGGGAAGAGACCCAGTACTTC
>TRBV6-1|NA|TRBJ1-5|many
CASSETPPGFGNQPQHF
TGTGCCAGCAGTGAAACCCCTCCAGGGTTTGGCAATCAGCCCCAGCATTTT
>TRBV7-6|TRBD1|TRBJ1-6|NA
CASSFLAQGGGSPLHF
TGTGCCAGCAGCTTCCTAGCGCAGGGGGGGGGTTCACCCCTCCACTTT
>TRBV7-8|NA|TRBJ1-2|NA
CASSRRWGQGNYGYTF
TGTGCCAGCAGCCGCCGCTGGGGGCAAGGGAACTATGGCTACACCTTC
>TRBV7-9|TRBD1|TRBJ1-2|NA
CASSSRDRAWTEYGYTF
TGTGCCAGCAGCTCCCGGGACAGGGCATGGACTGAATATGGCTACACCTTC
>TRBV7-8|TRBD2|TRBJ2-5|NA
CASTFETSGKETQYF
TGTGCCAGCACCTTCGAGACTAGCGGTAAAGAGACCCAGTACTTC
>TRBV14|TRBD2|TRBJ2-1|NA
CASSQPTSGRTNEQFF
TGTGCCAGCAGCCAACCGACTAGCGGGAGAACCAATGAGCAGTTCTTC
>TRBV27|NA|TRBJ2-7|NA
CASSPTDFFNSYEQYF
TGTGCCAGCAGTCCCACGGACTTCTTCAACTCCTACGAGCAGTACTTC
>TRBV7-2|TRBD2|TRBJ2-2|few
CASSRTSGANTGELFF
TGTGCCAGCAGCCGAACTAGCGGGGCGAACACCGGGGAGCTGTTTTTT
>TRBV12-5|TRBD2|TRBJ2-3|NA
CASGFRAGRTDTQYF
TGTGCTAGTGGTTTTCGAGCGGGGCGCACAGATACGCAGTATTTT
>TRBV7-2|NA|TRBJ1-6|many
CASSHGGGTPDSPLHF
TGTGCCAGCAGCCATGGGGGGGGAACGCCGGATTCACCCCTCCACTTT
>TRBV30|NA|TRBJ2-1|NA
CAWSKGDRQYEQFF
TGTGCCTGGAGTAAGGGGGACCGTCAATATGAGCAGTTCTTC
>TRBV11-3|NA|TRBJ1-1|NA
CASSFLEGTEAFF
TGTGCCAGCAGCTTCCTCGAGGGGACTGAAGCTTTCTTT
>TRBV14|NA|TRBJ1-1|few
CASSQRGGRRNTEAFF
TGTGCCAGCAGCCAAAGGGGGGGGCGAAGGAACACTGAAGCTTTCTTT
>TRBV4-1|NA|TRBJ2-6|NA
CASSQGGGPSGANVLTF
TGCGCCAGCAGCCAAGGAGGGGGACCCTCTGGGGCCAACGTCCTGACTTTC
>TRBV12-3/TRBV12-4|NA|TRBJ1-1|NA
CASSSGFLNTEAFF
TGTGCCAGCAGTTCGGGATTTCTGAACACTGAAGCTTTCTTT